A single sample is the source of the 8 T cell receptor beta chains below, sequenced in a study of regulatory T cells in long-lasting Graves disease. Libraries of TCR beta came from iRepertoire HTBI primers plus Arm-PCR of CDR3 regions. TCRdb analysed the multiplex PCR reads with MiXCR anew, one entry per CDR3 protein. The sample has approximately 560,000 distinct CDR3 sequences, roughly 15% seen once; the top ten hold around 12%. Sample time point: newly diagnosed GD, antithyroid drugs for less than 3 months. With RNA extracted from PBMCs as input, the TCR library was made. These same records also appear under a second study, on T cells in Graves' hyperthyroidism and ophthalmopathy.

This sample comprised peripheral blood mononuclear cells (PBMCs), obtained at new diagnosis, from a patient treated with antithyroid drugs. Receptors originate from a man aged 18 to 30 with Graves disease.

This clonotype was detected many times. The chain uses TRBV27 and TRBJ2-7, with D perhaps matching TRBD1 (6 bases). CDR1 and CDR2 from the germline V gene are MNHEY and SMNVEV (reference sequence). Trimming shortened V by 6 bases and J by 5 bases, and 26 bases separated the two germline ends. CDR3 length: 17 residues. CDR3: CASSSPRGGQPTHEQYF. In DNA, the CDR3 is TGTGCCAGCAGCTCGCCCAGAGGGGGTCAACCAACCCACGAGCAGTACTTC.

The chain employs TRBV2 and TRBJ1-5; no definite D call. Trimming removed 7 bases at V and 1 base at J, with 11 bases between. The CDR3 has 14 amino acids. CDR1 is SNHLY, CDR2 FYNNEI, per germline. CDR3 region: CASTTAESNQPQHF. The CDR3 DNA follows: TGTGCCAGCACTACGGCAGAAAGCAATCAGCCCCAGCATTTT.

This clonotype was counted many times. This rearrangement joins TRBV29-1 to TRBJ1-1; TRBD1 aligns across 7 bases. This CDR3 region has 12 residues. Germline V gene data show CDR1 as SQVTM and CDR2 as ANQGSEA. Trimming removed 7 bases from V and 2 bases from J; junction bases left unmatched: 4. CDR3 in amino acids: CSGGTANTEAFF. Here the CDR3 DNA reads TGCAGCGGAGGGACAGCTAACACTGAAGCTTTCTTT.

This clonotype was seen only a few times. The germline gene is not matched at one end of the junction; a read error may be the cause. This sequence joins TRBV10-1 and TRBJ1-1; 8 bases align to TRBD1. CDR1 WNHNN and CDR2 SYGVQD come from the germline V gene (reference sequence). CDR3 length: 16 residues. CDR3 nucleotide sequence: TGTGCCACCAGTGACCGCCTCGGACAGGGGAACACTGAAGCTTTCTTT. As protein: CATSDRLGQGNTEAFF.

The chain uses TRBV7-3 and TRBJ2-7, with 10 bases lining up with TRBD2. The trim removed 6 bases at V and 6 bases at J, leaving 23 bases unmatched. The CDR3 extends over 19 amino acids. CDR1 is SGHTA, CDR2 FQGTGA, per germline. This chain's CDR3 is CASRQSGKREGRISVEQYF. In nucleotides, the CDR3 is TGTGCCAGCAGACAAAGTGGGAAGCGGGAGGGCCGAATTTCAGTCGAGCAGTACTTC.

In its sample, this clonotype was seen many times. J is TRBJ2-7 and V is TRBV20-1; D is perhaps TRBD1 (5 bases). The CDR3 covers 14 residues. V was shortened by 7 bases and J by 0 bases, with 16 bases between the two germline ends. Germline V gene data show CDR1 as DFQATT and CDR2 as SNEGSKA (reference sequence). CDR3 sequence reads: CSVQGARLSYEQYF. DNA for the CDR3: TGCAGTGTGCAAGGGGCTAGACTCTCCTACGAGCAGTACTTC.

Turning to this clonotype: Since a much larger clone is just one base distant, this may be a read error. The chain couples TRBV6-2 or TRBV6-3 to TRBJ1-1; D is undetermined. This CDR3 is 13 amino acids long. The V gene's germline CDR1 is MNHEY and CDR2 SVGEGT. CDR3: CASSYVRSTEALF. The CDR3 DNA is TGTGCCAGCAGTTACGTGCGGAGCACTGAAGCTCTCTTT.

This chain joins TRBV18 and TRBJ1-1, with D tentatively TRBD1 (5 bases). Germline assignment: CDR1 KGHSH and CDR2 LQKENI. Trimming took 6 bases from V and 4 from J, leaving 18 bases between them. CDR3 size: 15 residues. The chain's CDR3 is CASSPRGSGTTEAFF. CDR3 DNA: TGTGCCAGCTCCCCCCGGGGGTCGGGGACCACTGAAGCTTTCTTT.